This T cell receptor beta chain derives from a study of regulatory T cells in long-lasting Graves disease. Study information: Graves' patients who were just diagnosed had used antithyroid drugs for under 3 months.

Relying on iRepertoire HTBI primers and Arm-PCR of CDR3 regions, the team built TCR beta libraries. Each CDR3 protein gets one entry after TCRdb re-called the multiplex PCR reads with MiXCR. The table lists about 420,000 distinct CDR3 sequences, roughly 15% of them singletons. This clonotype was counted only a few times. CDR1 is DFQATT and CDR2 is SNEGSKA in the germline V gene (reference sequence). The CDR3 is 14 residues long. Trimming stripped 6 bases from V and 2 bases from J, with 17 bases between. Time point here: newly diagnosed GD, antithyroid drugs for less than 3 months. With RNA extracted from PBMCs as input, the TCR library was made. Peripheral blood, 7.5 to 9 milliliters of it, was drawn into EDTA tubes. This sample also appeared in a second study, on T cells in Graves' hyperthyroidism and ophthalmopathy. That paper notes: Patients aged 18 to 65 had newly diagnosed hyperthyroidism of under 2 months' duration. The HTBI set primed first-round TCR CDR3 RT-PCR.

The input for sequencing was peripheral blood mononuclear cells (PBMCs), taken at new diagnosis, from a patient treated with antithyroid drugs. The chain combines TRBV20-1 with TRBJ2-7; the D gene is possibly TRBD1 (5 bases). The sequence was obtained from a woman aged 18-29 years with Graves disease. CDR3 DNA: TGCAGTGCAGTGGACACCCACTTGGCCTACGAGCAGTACTTC. Its translation: CSAVDTHLAYEQYF.